The following is a T cell receptor (beta chain) sequence with its context. Germline values: CDR1 SGHTA, CDR2 FQGNSA. The CDR3 totals 15 residues. Trimming took 4 bases from V and 5 from J; bases not matched to a gene: 4. The data were taken from a study of beta chain features in type 1 diabetes. About the study: Cell yields, age and gender were similar between patients and healthy donors.

Reverse transcription of all isolated RNA meant that expressed TCRB transcripts were sequenced. Profiled with immunoSEQ multiplex PCR; TCRdb holds only in-frame clones, not every one. The sample shows hundreds of thousands of clones, 30% of them seen only once. Input material: naive CD4+ T cells from blood. V is TRBV7-2 and J is TRBJ2-7, with TRBD2 matching over 14 bases. This TCR was recovered from a man younger than 35 in good health. The CDR3 here is CASSSQGLAGDEQYF. DNA of the CDR3: TGTGCCAGCAGCTCCCAGGGACTAGCGGGAGACGAGCAGTACTTC.